This TCR beta chain was sequenced during a study of T cells in Graves' hyperthyroidism and ophthalmopathy (dated by TCRdb to the late 2010s). About the study as a whole: To identify TCR V-J signatures that set the groups apart, the researchers used a discovery cohort of about a hundred patients, made up of under 45 with Graves' ophthalmopathy and about 60 with stable Graves' hyperthyroidism. The paper describes TCR Vbeta CDR3 sequencing of more than 120 peripheral blood samples, made up of 43 ophthalmopathy patients, around 78 hyperthyroidism patients and about 17 progressor patients. Prospective prediction of ophthalmopathy was tested in an independent validation cohort of some 19 hyperthyroidism patients and 15 to 17 patients who later progressed to ophthalmopathy. Thyroid tissue and blood T-cell repertoires from over 5 Graves' hyperthyroidism patients were also compared in the study. Once sampling was done, hyperthyroidism patients were given methimazole at a starting dose of 30 mg daily, whereas ophthalmopathy patients were given high-dose intravenous methylprednisolone. For training and testing, the roughly 93 patients in the discovery cohort were randomly divided in a 7:3 ratio.

V and J lose 0 bases and 9 bases, and a span of 8 bases separates them. The CDR3, from cysteine to phenylalanine, totals 12 residues. Only the CDR3 portion is preserved as DNA: 36 bases, with reading frame beginning at the first base. CDR1 and CDR2 (SNHLY, FYNNEI) derive from the germline V gene. This clonotype was detected many times. Its cognate antigen has yet to be identified. Base quality data are lacking; no much larger clone is found one base away. Stable Graves' hyperthyroidism was defined as no progression to ophthalmopathy during 18 months of follow-up. Hyperthyroidism patients were newly diagnosed, with disease duration under 2 months, and aged 18 to 65 years. The study excluded patients with uncontrolled infections, other autoimmune diseases, pregnancy or lactation. Diagnoses relied on clinical symptoms, serum thyroxine and TRAb, thyroid ultrasound and orbital computed tomography. Total RNA was extracted with Trizol reagent, and quality was checked on an Agilent 2100 Bioanalyzer.

TCR beta CDR3 regions were amplified from RNA transcripts. For the first round of RT-PCR on the TCR CDR3, the HTBI primer set was used together with the Qiagen OneStep RT-PCR kit. A second multiplex PCR round built the libraries, followed by size selection and purification. Paired-end sequencing of the libraries was performed with 100 bp reads on an Illumina HiSeq2000. The source study handled its data this way. SOAPnuke was used to process the raw data, with reads discarded if the reads contained adapters or uncalled bases, had a mean Phred below 15, or lacked an exact constant-primer or identifier match. COPE v1.2.5 was used to merge high-quality paired reads, and clonotypes were defined as unique nucleotide sequences. Clonotypes were aligned to IMGT TRBV, TRBD and TRBJ reference segments using MiTCR v1.1. Only V-J combinations with frequency above 0.0001, covering about 99% of repertoires, were analysed. The TCS score was defined as F50 (clonal expansion) divided by E x V (chaos), with BLOSUM62-based TCRdist calculated between CDR3 peptides within each V-J. Welch's t-statistics and random forest reduced around 510 V-J features to 10 to 15, which were used in a naive Bayes classifier (R e1071). TCRdb reanalyzed the raw reads on its own, using fastp at Q25 for trimming and MiXCR for clone calling, and kept in-frame beta chains. Rows with one shared CDR3 protein collapse into an entry with the most common genes and DNA. Clone size and V and J calls follow TCRdb, not the original study. This sample gives approximately 590,000 distinct CDR3 sequences in total; around 45% of them show up just once. Approximately 8.2% of the sample belongs to the ten largest clones.

Beyond this particular receptor, the publication reports: No statistical method was used to fix the sample size in advance, and group allocation was not hidden from the investigators. A model built on a 13 V-J signature distinguished ophthalmopathy from stable hyperthyroidism, reaching about 88% sensitivity and around 81% specificity in cross-validation and 80%/75% in testing. During validation, the model predicted progression to ophthalmopathy a median of about 6.3 months ahead of onset, with roughly 65% sensitivity and around 72% specificity. Most expanded thyroid clonotypes (frequency above 0.001) were also found in blood, which suggests that blood repertoires may mirror thyroid immune responses.

The TCR was taken from a woman aged 18-30 years with Graves' hyperthyroidism. Donor details come from another sample of the same person, matched by shared clones. Specimen: peripheral blood or thyroid tissue (not recorded which). Here the chain combines TRBV2 and TRBJ1-2, with the D gene not clear enough to name. The sequenced DNA is TGTGCCAGCAGTGAAGCAATTGGAAGCTACACCTTC. Its translation is CASSEAIGSYTF. Beyond the CDR3, the reference TRBV2 and TRBJ1-2 genes provide the residues; the full variable domain reads: EPEVTQTPSHQVTQMGQEVILRCVPISNHLYFYWYRQILGQKVEFLVSFYNNEISEKSEIFDDQFSVERPDGSNFTLKIRSTKLEDSAMYFCASSEAIGSYTFGSGTRLTVV.